This record looks at one TCR beta chain sequence and its context. The antigen remains unidentified. This entry belongs to a study of cytomegalovirus exposure and HLA in healthy donors. Overall study findings and caveats: Reports showed the classifier diagnosing cytomegalovirus status with high specificity and sensitivity. The study had only CMV serostatus as immune exposure information. In an earlier analysis, about 87% or about 30%: the productive usage of most TCR beta V segments.

The PCR used 60 Vbeta and 13 Jbeta primers. The method was immunoSEQ multiplex PCR; TCRdb's version includes in-frame clones alone and lacks a portion of them. The profile shows 100,000 to 150,000 clones, approximately 85% of them singletons. Germline V lookup: CDR1 SGHTA, CDR2 FQGNSA. The CDR3 has 16 amino acids. V was pared by 1 base and J by 1 base, with 12 bases between. V gene TRBV7-2 combines with J gene TRBJ2-3, with a possible D match to TRBD2 (6 bases). The TCR was taken from a boy aged 5-17 years in good health and CMV-seronegative. Sequenced sample: PBMCs. The CDR3 is CASSLEAGLGTDTQYF. In DNA form, the CDR3 reads TGTGCCAGCAGCTTAGAGGCGGGACTCGGCACAGATACGCAGTATTTT.